The T cell receptor (beta chain) under discussion was sequenced for a study of molecular identifiers for immune sequencing clone quantification. Germline V lookup: CDR1 SEHNR, CDR2 FQNEAQ (reference sequence). This CDR3 has 14 amino acids. Worth noting for this clonotype: At one of its ends the junction is not consistent with the germline gene, which may arise from a read error.

Previously described methods and listed TCR primers produced bulk TCR libraries. TCRdb itself ran the PCR reads through MiXCR, one entry per CDR3 protein. The table includes about 630,000 distinct CDR3 sequences, over 25% detected once. Investigators produced naive CD8 libraries from about 21,000 to 970,000 sorted cells, drawing on 10%, 30% or 50% RNA. Sequenced: naive CD8+ T cells from blood, with Jurkat cell RNA spiked in. Subset given: FACS-sorted CD8+CD4-CCR7+CD45RA+ naive T cells. This chain links TRBV7-9 with TRBJ2-7, with TRBD1 as a possible D gene (6 bases). The TCR sequence derives from a human donor in good health. Some libraries in this study had Jurkat cell RNA spiked in. The DNA of the CDR3 is TGTGCCAGCAGCCCGGTGTGGGGGCACCCCGCGCCGTCCTTC. Its translation: CASSPVWGHPAPSF. The full variable domain, completed using reference TRBV7-9 and TRBJ2-7, is DTGVSQNPRHKITKRGQNVTFRCDPISEHNRLYWYRQTLGQGPEFLTYFQNEAQLEKSRLLSDRFSAERPKGSFSTLEIQRTEQGDSAMYLCASSPVWGHPAPSFGPGTRLTVT.